The source of this T cell receptor beta chain is a study of T cell responses to AZD1222 COVID-19 vaccine. Findings of the study overall: The sample set comprised mostly white British donors with more females, and clonal diversity was possibly underestimated.

Trimming took off 3 bases at V and 5 bases at J, with 10 bases between the two ends. There are 13 residues in the CDR3. On this clone: Its target is unknown.

Generated by immunoSEQ multiplex PCR, the TCRdb table keeps only in-frame clones and is missing some. The table includes roughly 170,000 clones, 90% detected once. The receptor's source is an adult in good health. This sequence joins TRBV12-3 or TRBV12-4 and TRBJ1-1; D possibly corresponds to TRBD1 (6 bases). The sequenced sample was peripheral blood, obtained on day 0 of AZD1222 vaccination. The CDR3 is CASSFRGGTEAFF. Here the CDR3 DNA reads TGTGCCAGCAGTTTTCGAGGGGGGACTGAAGCTTTCTTT.